This TCR beta chain was observed in a study of monozygotic twins with inflammatory bowel disease (dated by TCRdb to the late 2010s). Regarding the study in general: The complete study included roughly 30 monozygotic twin pairs: 19 IBD-discordant Danish pairs and nine German pairs, of which four were IBD-concordant and five were IBD-discordant. Disease-associated traits were sought mainly through comparisons between IBD patients and their genetically identical healthy co-twins within discordant pairs. Each individual had, on average, about 151 000 unique TCRalpha sequences and 181 000 unique TCRbeta sequences available for analysis. Broad study findings and their caveats: IBD patients shared fewer clonotypes with other individuals than healthy twins did, most markedly in patients showing signs of disease activity. TCRbeta repertoire diversity, by inverse Simpson index, was decreased in IBD patients compared with their healthy co-twins. Distinction between different T cell subtypes could not be achieved in the analysis. Background noise and inter-individual variability may have been introduced into the repertoires by the differing immunosuppressive treatments among patients. No single strong signal or clonotype linked to IBD turned up in the results, so the idea that one exists was not supported. Concordant and discordant twins showed no difference in repertoire similarity, possibly because of limited statistical power.

A roughly 2.5 ml peripheral blood sample was drawn into PAXgene tubes per donor and stored at -80°C. Without any T cell sorting, total RNA was extracted from whole blood using the PAXgene blood miRNA kit on an automated QIAcube. Peripheral blood from monozygotic twin pairs concordant or discordant for inflammatory bowel disease was subjected to deep TCRalpha and TCRbeta repertoire profiling with unique molecular barcoding. Smoking habits were recorded for all twin pairs, with individuals classified as current, former or never smokers. From the cysteine through the phenylalanine, the CDR3 covers 14 amino acids. No DNA accompanies this entry. CDR1 and CDR2 were assigned from the germline V gene as SGHRS and YFSETQ. The library was built by means of 5' RACE. Each TCR library was prepared from about 4,000 ng of total RNA. For each sample, cDNA synthesis with SMARTScribe reverse transcriptase was split into eight separate reactions. During cDNA synthesis, template switching was used to introduce unique molecular identifiers that contained a 6-nucleotide sample barcode. TCRalpha and TCRbeta cDNA was amplified in two nested PCRs of roughly 16 and 10 cycles, and bead purification was carried out after each PCR. Before amplification, the cDNA was treated with uracil DNA-glycosylase and purified using the QIAquick PCR purification kit. In the second PCR, Illumina TruSeq-compatible adapters and sample-specific barcodes were added. TapeStation and Qubit were used to check library quality and concentration, and 4 to 6 ng of each library went into the pool. Pooled libraries were sequenced on an Illumina HiSeq2500 single-index Rapid Run with 2 x 100 bp reads and custom sequencing primers. Turning to the authors' computational methods: MiGEC version 1.2.6 was used for UMI-based consensus assembly, which corrected PCR and sequencing errors. V(D)J alignment, clonotype assembly and CDR3 extraction were performed with MiXCR version 2.1.1. To normalise gene usage, clonotype sharing and MAIT/NKT TCR abundance, the analysis used the top 1000, 10 000 and 20 000 clonotypes per sample. After downsampling to 27 000 UMIs, diversity was calculated as the inverse Simpson index using the vegan R package. Paired Mann-Whitney U tests were applied to discordant twin pairs, with Benjamini-Hochberg correction for multiple testing. TCRdb reprocessed the reads into one record per CDR3 protein sequence, lacking DNA. The V and J calls reflect TCRdb's pipeline rather than the authors' work. The sample table holds some 190,000 distinct CDR3 sequences. Approximately 7.7% of the sample is held by the ten biggest clonotypes.

Worth noting for this clonotype: Its antigen is currently not known.

The chain joins TRBV5-1 to TRBJ1-2. This receptor was identified in a human donor with ulcerative colitis or Crohn's disease, or a healthy co-twin of an affected twin (not recorded which). Sequencing was carried out using blood. The CDR3 is CASSLVSREDGYTF.